Following are 12 T cell receptor beta chains from one sample sequenced in a study of T cells in Graves' hyperthyroidism and ophthalmopathy. Amplification targeted TCR beta CDR3 regions from RNA transcripts. Carried out on the TCR CDR3, a first-round RT-PCR used the HTBI primer set. MiXCR, applied by TCRdb to the multiplex PCR reads, yields one record per CDR3 protein. This sample yields a few hundred thousand distinct CDR3 sequences, of which roughly an eighth are seen a single time; roughly 35% belongs to the top ten. The sample taken for sequencing was blood. Every receptor here comes from a middle-aged woman with Graves' ophthalmopathy.

CDR3 in amino acids: CASSEFWTSGRRDNEQFF. Here the CDR3 DNA reads TGCGCCAGCAGTGAGTTTTGGACTAGCGGGAGACGGGATAATGAGCAGTTCTTC. The chain employs TRBV10-2 and TRBJ2-1; 13 bases align to TRBD2. Germline assignment: CDR1 WSHSY and CDR2 SAAADI. The V segment lost 1 base and the J segment 7 bases; nucleotides outside the gene matches: 10. This CDR3 has 18 residues.

This chain links TRBV20-1 with TRBJ1-1; D uncertain. Germline CDR1 is DFQATT and CDR2 is SNEGSKA (reference sequence). The CDR3 has 12 residues. The ends were cut back, 2 bases at V and 4 bases at J, with 8 bases in the middle. DNA of the CDR3: TGCAGTGCTAGAATGCAAGCCACTGAAGCTTTCTTT. Its translation: CSARMQATEAFF.

This clonotype was found many times. The rearrangement links TRBV5-1 to TRBJ2-3; D ambiguous. Germline V lookup: CDR1 SGHRS, CDR2 YFSETQ. CDR3 length equals 14 residues. Trimming left V 0 bases short and J 5 bases short, with 10 bases between. The CDR3 coding sequence is TGCGCCAGCAGCTTGGCAATACTGGGAGATACGCAGTATTTT. Translation gives CASSLAILGDTQYF. Drawing the rest from reference TRBV5-1 and TRBJ2-3, the complete variable domain is KAGVTQTPRYLIKTRGQQVTLSCSPISGHRSVSWYQQTPGQGLQFLFEYFSETQRNKGNFPGRFSGRQFSNSRSEMNVSTLELGDSALYLCASSLAILGDTQYFGPGTRLTVL.

This clonotype was seen ten or more times. V and J are TRBV11-1 and TRBJ2-2; D is unresolved. Deletions cut 2 bases from V and 1 base from J, with 5 bases between. This CDR3 region has 14 residues. Germline lookup yields CDR1 SGHAT and CDR2 FQDESV (reference sequence). The CDR3 bases are TGTGCCAGCAGCTTATTCCAGAACACCGGGGAGCTGTTTTTT. Its translation is CASSLFQNTGELFF.

The CDR3 spells CASSLSGTGTDTQYF. Written as DNA, the CDR3 is TGTGCCAGCAGTTTGTCCGGGACAGGAACAGATACGCAGTATTTT. The chain recombines TRBV27 with TRBJ2-3, with 8 nucleotides matching TRBD1. V gave up 3 bases and J gave up 3 bases; unmatched junction bases: 5. Per germline, CDR1 MNHEY and CDR2 SMNVEV (reference sequence). The CDR3 has 15 amino acids.

This clonotype was recorded at least ten times. The J gene is TRBJ2-1, the V gene TRBV20-1; tentative D call: TRBD2 (5 bases). The CDR3 totals 11 residues. CDR1 is DFQATT and CDR2 is SNEGSKA in the germline V gene (reference sequence). Trimming shortened V by 6 bases and J by 9 bases, and 12 bases separated the two germline ends. CDR3 sequence reads: CSAKNLAEQFF. CDR3 sequence (DNA): TGCAGTGCCAAGAACCTAGCTGAGCAGTTCTTC.

The J gene is TRBJ1-2, the V gene TRBV5-1, with D unclear. This CDR3 is built from 17 residues. From germline, CDR1 is SGHRS and CDR2 YFSETQ. The V and J ends lost 0 bases and 8 bases respectively, with 23 bases between them. The CDR3 nucleotides are TGCGCCAGCAGCTTGGGCCAATCGGGAAATCGCATGGCGGGCTACACCTTC. Its protein product is CASSLGQSGNRMAGYTF.

The table lists this clonotype with many counts. The gene calls are TRBV6-1 and TRBJ1-4, with D possibly being TRBD1 (6 bases). Trimming took off 2 bases at V and 4 bases at J, with 11 bases between the two ends. The CDR3 contains 15 residues. Germline lookup yields CDR1 MNHNS and CDR2 SASEGT. Written as DNA, the CDR3 is TGTGCCAGCAGTGAACTGGACAGCCTTAATGAAAAACTGTTTTTT. Translation: CASSELDSLNEKLFF.

In its sample, this clonotype was seen many times. A junction boundary mismatches the germline segment, possibly from a read error. V gene TRBV11-3 combines with J gene TRBJ1-1, with TRBD1 as a possible D gene (5 bases). This CDR3 is built from 13 residues. The germline V gene has CDR1 SGHNT and CDR2 YENEEA. CDR3 bases: TGTGCCGGCAGTCGGACACCGAACACTGAAGCTTTCTTT. As protein: CAGSRTPNTEAFF.

CDR3 region: CASSGRGRGSTEAFF. CDR3 coding DNA: TGTGCCAGCAGCGGTAGGGGCAGGGGATCCACTGAAGCTTTCTTT. The V call is TRBV3-1, the J call TRBJ1-1; TRBD1 might be the D (6 bases). Germline loops: CDR1 LGHDT, CDR2 YNNKEL (reference sequence). Deletions cut 5 bases from V and 4 bases from J, with 17 bases between. This CDR3 spans 15 amino acids.

This clonotype was counted ten times or more. V gene TRBV5-1 combines with J gene TRBJ2-5; 12 bases map to TRBD2. The CDR3 length is 15 residues. The V segment lost 3 bases and the J segment 5 bases; nucleotides outside the gene matches: 5. Germline V gene data show CDR1 as SGHRS and CDR2 as YFSETQ. The CDR3 loop is CASSYLAGGPETQYF. CDR3 bases: TGCGCCAGCAGCTACCTAGCGGGGGGGCCGGAGACCCAGTACTTC.

This clonotype was detected a few times. The rearrangement joins TRBV12-3 or TRBV12-4 to TRBJ1-6, with D hard to call. V was trimmed by 2 bases and J by 5 bases, leaving 7 bases between them. The CDR3 spans 14 residues. The DNA of the CDR3 is TGTGCCAGCAGTTTACGGAGTAATAATTCACCCCTCCACTTT. Translating gives CASSLRSNNSPLHF.